Shown below are 29 T cell receptor beta chains from a single sample sequenced in a study of OX40 agonist ivuxolimab in advanced cancers. Here immunoSEQ multiplex PCR was the method, and the copy in TCRdb shows in-frame clones only, minus some. The sample yields roughly 56,000 clones, 65% to 90% seen once. Sequenced here: CD4+ or CD8+ T cells sorted from blood, sampled in a trial of the OX40 agonist ivuxolimab. The receptors stem from an adult with an advanced solid tumor such as melanoma, head and neck, liver or kidney cancer.

J is TRBJ1-3 and V is TRBV7-9; the match to TRBD1 covers 8 bases. CDR3 length: 18 amino acids. The germline V gene encodes CDR1 SEHNR and CDR2 FQNEAQ (reference sequence). V trimming: 6 bases; J trimming: 0 bases; junction bases outside the gene matches: 13. The DNA of the CDR3 is TGTGCCAGCAGTTTTAGGACCGGGACAGGCCGCTCTGGAAACACCATATATTTT. Its translation: CASSFRTGTGRSGNTIYF. Full variable domain (missing parts from reference TRBV7-9 and TRBJ1-3): DTGVSQNPRHKITKRGQNVTFRCDPISEHNRLYWYRQTLGQGPEFLTYFQNEAQLEKSRLLSDRFSAERPKGSFSTLEIQRTEQGDSAMYLCASSFRTGTGRSGNTIYFGEGSWLTVV.

This clone showed up just once. The chain joins TRBV19 to TRBJ1-2; no definite D call. CDR3 size: 13 residues. Germline V gene data show CDR1 as LNHDA and CDR2 as SQIVND (reference sequence). Trimming took 3 bases from V and 2 from J, leaving 7 bases between them. The DNA for the CDR3 is TGTGCCAGTAGTATTAGCTCGAACTATGGCTACACCTTC. The encoded protein is CASSISSNYGYTF.

This clone is a singleton in its sample. The chain recombines TRBV29-1 with TRBJ2-1, with 7 positions matching TRBD2. The CDR3 loop spans 13 amino acids. The V gene end was trimmed by 7 bases and the J gene end by 7 bases; junction bases not matched to a gene: 10. CDR1 SQVTM and CDR2 ANQGSEA come from the germline V gene. The CDR3 bases are TGCAGCGCCAGAGGTAGCGGGTTGAATGAGCAGTTCTTC. Translating gives CSARGSGLNEQFF.

V gene TRBV15 combines with J gene TRBJ2-2; D unclear. This CDR3 contains 17 residues. The V gene lost 6 bases and the J gene lost 1 base, with 18 bases spanning the gap. The germline V gene encodes CDR1 LNHNV and CDR2 YYDKDF (reference sequence). Written as DNA, the CDR3 is TGTGCCACCAGTTATTCCCTAGGGCCGATGAACACCGGGGAGCTGTTTTTT. Its translation: CATSYSLGPMNTGELFF.

The chain is built from TRBV5-1 and TRBJ2-7; 11 nucleotides align to TRBD1. V gave up 3 bases and J gave up 4 bases; unmatched junction bases: 3. CDR1 SGHRS and CDR2 YFSETQ come from the germline V gene. The CDR3 is 14 residues long. CDR3 coding DNA: TGCGCCAGCAGCTCCGGGACAGGGGGTTACGAGCAGTACTTC. Amino acid sequence: CASSSGTGGYEQYF.

The genes are TRBV29-1 and TRBJ2-7, with TRBD1 identical over 7 bases. The V and J ends lost 0 bases and 2 bases, in that order; junction bases with no gene match: 1. Per germline, CDR1 SQVTM and CDR2 ANQGSEA. The CDR3 runs to 13 residues. The CDR3 nucleotides are TGCAGCGTTGAAGATCAGGGGGCCTACGAGCAGTACTTC. Translation gives CSVEDQGAYEQYF.

CDR3 sequence (DNA): TGTGCCAGCAGCCAAGACACACAGGGGACAAACACCATATATTTT. Encoded protein: CASSQDTQGTNTIYF. The chain joins TRBV4-2 to TRBJ1-3; 7 bases map to TRBD1. The junction had 5 bases not matched to a gene; V was cut back by 0 bases and J by 6 bases. CDR3 length equals 15 residues. The germline V gene has CDR1 LGHNA and CDR2 YNFKEQ.

The chain employs TRBV5-1 and TRBJ2-1, with 12 bases lining up with TRBD2. The CDR3 totals 15 residues. V trimming: 0 bases; J trimming: 10 bases; junction bases outside the gene matches: 5. The V gene's germline CDR1 is SGHRS and CDR2 YFSETQ. The CDR3 protein is CASSLELAGGREQFF. In DNA form, the CDR3 reads TGCGCCAGCAGCTTGGAGCTAGCGGGGGGGCGGGAGCAGTTCTTC.

In this sample, this clone turned up once. This chain links TRBV19 with TRBJ1-2, with no clear D. Germline-derived CDR1 and CDR2 are LNHDA and SQIVND (reference sequence). V shed 4 bases and J shed 2 bases, with 5 bases lying between them. This CDR3 is built from 12 residues. For the CDR3, the DNA is TGTGCCAGTAGTAGATCCAACTATGGCTACACCTTC. It codes for CASSRSNYGYTF. Variable domain in full (rest from reference TRBV19 and TRBJ1-2): DGGITQSPKYLFRKEGQNVTLSCEQNLNHDAMYWYRQDPGQGLRLIYYSQIVNDFQKGDIAEGYSVSREKKESFPLTVTSAQKNPTAFYLCASSRSNYGYTFGSGTRLTVV.

This chain connects TRBV4-1 to TRBJ1-4; a weak D match, TRBD1 (5 bases). The germline V gene encodes CDR1 MGHRA and CDR2 YSYEKL. The CDR3 length is 13 residues. Trimming took 0 bases from V and 7 from J, leaving 6 bases between them. CDR3 loop: CASSQDRGEKLFF. CDR3 in DNA: TGCGCCAGCAGCCAAGATAGGGGTGAAAAACTGTTTTTT.

The V call is TRBV7-3, the J call TRBJ2-5; D is uncertain. CDR3 size: 11 residues. Germline V gene data show CDR1 as SGHTA and CDR2 as FQGTGA. Trimming shortened V by 5 bases and J by 7 bases, and 8 bases separated the two germline ends. The CDR3 region has the DNA TGTGCCAGCAGCCCGCTATGGACCCAGTACTTC. Protein product: CASSPLWTQYF.

The V and J genes are TRBV5-1 and TRBJ2-3, with no clear D. V was pared by 2 bases and J by 4 bases, with 5 bases between. This CDR3 comprises 12 residues. CDR1 and CDR2 (germline): SGHRS, YFSETQ. CDR3 protein: CASSFNADTQYF. The CDR3 bases are TGCGCCAGCAGCTTTAATGCAGATACGCAGTATTTT.

CDR3 bases: TGCGCCAGCAGCCAAGCAGGGCTCGGGGCCAACGTCCTGACTTTC. Its protein product is CASSQAGLGANVLTF. This sequence joins TRBV4-1 and TRBJ2-6, with D maybe TRBD1 (5 bases). Trimming removed 1 base at V and 4 bases at J, with 8 bases between. The CDR3 consists of 15 residues. The germline gives CDR1 MGHRA, CDR2 YSYEKL.

The chain joins TRBV5-4 to TRBJ2-7; 9 bases are a match to TRBD1. This CDR3 is built from 15 residues. Per germline, CDR1 SGHNT and CDR2 YYREEE (reference sequence). The ends lost 4 bases at V and 6 bases at J; junction bases unmatched: 11. The chain's CDR3 is CASSTTGTGIFEQYF. In DNA form, the CDR3 reads TGTGCCAGCAGCACAACCGGGACAGGGATTTTCGAGCAGTACTTC.

J is TRBJ2-2 and V is TRBV9, with 7 bases lining up with TRBD2. From germline, CDR1 is SGDLS and CDR2 YYNGEE. This CDR3 comprises 14 residues. V trimming: 2 bases; J trimming: 6 bases; junction bases outside the gene matches: 4. The CDR3 DNA sequence: TGTGCCAGCAGCGTCGTTGGGGGGGCCGGGGAGCTGTTTTTT. This translates into CASSVVGGAGELFF.

This sequence joins TRBV6-5 and TRBJ2-7, with a tentative D call TRBD1 (6 bases). In germline, CDR1 is MNHEY, CDR2 SVGAGI. V was trimmed by 8 bases and J by 7 bases, leaving 15 bases between them. This CDR3 is built from 12 residues. CDR3 in amino acids: CASRTETKEQYF. CDR3 nucleotides: TGTGCCAGCCGGACAGAAACTAAAGAGCAGTACTTC.

The CDR3 nucleotides are TGTGCCAGCAGTGAAGTTGCGTCTGGGGCCAACGTCCTGACTTTC. Amino acids: CASSEVASGANVLTF. The rearrangement uses TRBV6-1 and TRBJ2-6; no firm D call. The CDR3 runs 15 residues. V was clipped by 1 base and J by 1 base, with 5 bases between them. Germline CDR1 is MNHNS and CDR2 is SASEGT.

The chain combines TRBV4-2 with TRBJ2-3, with D uncertain. Germline values: CDR1 LGHNA, CDR2 YNFKEQ. The germline V and J ends were trimmed by 0 bases and 0 bases, with 13 bases remaining between them. The CDR3 consists of 17 residues. CDR3: CASSQEVIAVSTDTQYF. The CDR3 coding sequence is TGTGCCAGCAGCCAAGAGGTAATCGCGGTGAGCACAGATACGCAGTATTTT.

The genes are TRBV10-2 and TRBJ2-1; either TRBD1 or TRBD2 may fit D (6 bases each). V dropped 3 bases and J dropped 0 bases, with 18 bases sitting between them. CDR3 length equals 18 residues. The V gene's germline CDR1 is WSHSY and CDR2 SAAADI. CDR3 loop: CASSDWKGGGLSYNEQFF. The CDR3 coding sequence is TGCGCCAGCAGTGATTGGAAGGGGGGAGGCCTCTCCTACAATGAGCAGTTCTTC.

This chain links TRBV19 with TRBJ2-5; TRBD1 aligns across 7 bases. The CDR3 spans 13 residues. Unmatched junction bases numbered 7, after V lost 7 bases and J lost 5 bases. Germline V gene data show CDR1 as LNHDA and CDR2 as SQIVND (reference sequence). The DNA for the CDR3 is TGTGCCAGTAAAGGGGGCATAGAGGAGACCCAGTACTTC. Encoded protein: CASKGGIEETQYF.

This clone was counted once. V and J are TRBV9 and TRBJ1-4; D may be TRBD1 (5 bases). The CDR3 is 14 residues long. Deletions cut 2 bases from V and 3 bases from J, with 8 bases between. The germline gives CDR1 SGDLS, CDR2 YYNGEE. The CDR3 is CASSVGRANEKLFF. The DNA of the CDR3 is TGTGCCAGCAGCGTTGGCAGGGCTAATGAAAAACTGTTTTTT. The complete variable domain, with remaining parts taken from reference TRBV9 and TRBJ1-4, reads DSGVTQTPKHLITATGQRVTLRCSPRSGDLSVYWYQQSLDQGLQFLIQYYNGEERAKGNILERFSAQQFPDLHSELNLSSLELGDSALYFCASSVGRANEKLFFGSGTQLSVL.

The rearrangement joins TRBV6-1 to TRBJ2-1; no clear D gene. This CDR3 comprises 15 residues. The germline CDR1 and CDR2 sequences are MNHNS and SASEGT. The V end lost 2 bases, the J end lost 5 bases, and 13 bases lay between the germline ends. The CDR3 here is CASSEIGSPDNEQFF. The CDR3 bases are TGTGCCAGCAGTGAAATAGGGTCCCCCGACAATGAGCAGTTCTTC.

Sample share makes this clone medium-sized (0.01 to 0.1%). This chain joins TRBV7-8 and TRBJ1-5, with D hard to call. The V gene lost 1 base and the J gene lost 6 bases, with 13 bases spanning the gap. Germline V gene sequence: CDR1 SGHVS, CDR2 FQNEAQ. This CDR3 has 15 residues. CDR3 amino acids: CASSLGGALGQPQHF. The CDR3, as DNA: TGTGCCAGCAGCTTAGGAGGAGCCCTCGGTCAGCCCCAGCATTTT.

This clone was detected a few times. The V and J genes are TRBV27 and TRBJ1-2, with unresolved D. CDR1 MNHEY and CDR2 SMNVEV come from the germline V gene (reference sequence). This CDR3 spans 14 amino acids. V gave up 5 bases and J gave up 6 bases, with 16 bases separating them. The CDR3 DNA is TGTGCCAGCAGTCCGCGTAGAGGTGAGAATGGCTACACCTTC. This encodes CASSPRRGENGYTF.

The CDR3 coding sequence is TGTGCCTGGAGCGGGGCAGGGAATCAGCCCCAGCATTTT. It specifies CAWSGAGNQPQHF. The gene calls are TRBV30 and TRBJ1-5, with a tentative D call TRBD1 (5 bases). V was trimmed by 3 bases and J by 4 bases, leaving 10 bases between them. CDR3 length: 13 residues. Germline CDR1 is GTSNPN and CDR2 is SVGIG (reference sequence).

Remarks on this clone: This sample includes further DNA sequences coding for the same CDR3. The chain combines TRBV7-9 with TRBJ1-2; D gene uncertain. CDR1 SEHNR and CDR2 FQNEAQ come from the germline V gene (reference sequence). V lost 5 bases to trimming and J lost 2 bases, with 6 bases between them. CDR3 length: 12 residues. The CDR3 reads CASSGVNYGYTF. CDR3 DNA: TGTGCCAGCAGCGGGGTCAACTATGGCTACACCTTC.

DNA for the CDR3: TGTGCCAGCAGCTTTAGCGGGCCGCCCCAGTACTTC. Translating gives CASSFSGPPQYF. The chain recombines TRBV7-2 with TRBJ2-5; 7 bases match TRBD2. Losses at the gene ends were 3 bases for V and 9 bases for J; bases not matched to a gene: 4. Per germline, CDR1 SGHTA and CDR2 FQGNSA. The CDR3 length is 12 residues.

This clone was seen just once. The V call is TRBV6-6, the J call TRBJ1-3; D gene ambiguous. The V end lost 5 bases, the J end lost 2 bases, and 7 bases lay between the germline ends. This CDR3 contains 13 residues. CDR1 MNHNY and CDR2 SVGAGI come from the germline V gene (reference sequence). CDR3 in amino acids: CASSPFAGNTIYF. CDR3 bases: TGTGCCAGCAGTCCTTTCGCTGGAAACACCATATATTTT.

The J gene is TRBJ2-2, the V gene TRBV6-5; 8 nucleotides line up with TRBD1. The CDR3 totals 15 residues. J was trimmed by 3 bases and V by 6 bases; bases with no gene match: 6. CDR1 and CDR2 (germline): MNHEY, SVGAGI. DNA for the CDR3: TGTGCCAGCAGACCCGGACAGGGCTACACCGGGGAGCTGTTTTTT. Translation gives CASRPGQGYTGELFF.